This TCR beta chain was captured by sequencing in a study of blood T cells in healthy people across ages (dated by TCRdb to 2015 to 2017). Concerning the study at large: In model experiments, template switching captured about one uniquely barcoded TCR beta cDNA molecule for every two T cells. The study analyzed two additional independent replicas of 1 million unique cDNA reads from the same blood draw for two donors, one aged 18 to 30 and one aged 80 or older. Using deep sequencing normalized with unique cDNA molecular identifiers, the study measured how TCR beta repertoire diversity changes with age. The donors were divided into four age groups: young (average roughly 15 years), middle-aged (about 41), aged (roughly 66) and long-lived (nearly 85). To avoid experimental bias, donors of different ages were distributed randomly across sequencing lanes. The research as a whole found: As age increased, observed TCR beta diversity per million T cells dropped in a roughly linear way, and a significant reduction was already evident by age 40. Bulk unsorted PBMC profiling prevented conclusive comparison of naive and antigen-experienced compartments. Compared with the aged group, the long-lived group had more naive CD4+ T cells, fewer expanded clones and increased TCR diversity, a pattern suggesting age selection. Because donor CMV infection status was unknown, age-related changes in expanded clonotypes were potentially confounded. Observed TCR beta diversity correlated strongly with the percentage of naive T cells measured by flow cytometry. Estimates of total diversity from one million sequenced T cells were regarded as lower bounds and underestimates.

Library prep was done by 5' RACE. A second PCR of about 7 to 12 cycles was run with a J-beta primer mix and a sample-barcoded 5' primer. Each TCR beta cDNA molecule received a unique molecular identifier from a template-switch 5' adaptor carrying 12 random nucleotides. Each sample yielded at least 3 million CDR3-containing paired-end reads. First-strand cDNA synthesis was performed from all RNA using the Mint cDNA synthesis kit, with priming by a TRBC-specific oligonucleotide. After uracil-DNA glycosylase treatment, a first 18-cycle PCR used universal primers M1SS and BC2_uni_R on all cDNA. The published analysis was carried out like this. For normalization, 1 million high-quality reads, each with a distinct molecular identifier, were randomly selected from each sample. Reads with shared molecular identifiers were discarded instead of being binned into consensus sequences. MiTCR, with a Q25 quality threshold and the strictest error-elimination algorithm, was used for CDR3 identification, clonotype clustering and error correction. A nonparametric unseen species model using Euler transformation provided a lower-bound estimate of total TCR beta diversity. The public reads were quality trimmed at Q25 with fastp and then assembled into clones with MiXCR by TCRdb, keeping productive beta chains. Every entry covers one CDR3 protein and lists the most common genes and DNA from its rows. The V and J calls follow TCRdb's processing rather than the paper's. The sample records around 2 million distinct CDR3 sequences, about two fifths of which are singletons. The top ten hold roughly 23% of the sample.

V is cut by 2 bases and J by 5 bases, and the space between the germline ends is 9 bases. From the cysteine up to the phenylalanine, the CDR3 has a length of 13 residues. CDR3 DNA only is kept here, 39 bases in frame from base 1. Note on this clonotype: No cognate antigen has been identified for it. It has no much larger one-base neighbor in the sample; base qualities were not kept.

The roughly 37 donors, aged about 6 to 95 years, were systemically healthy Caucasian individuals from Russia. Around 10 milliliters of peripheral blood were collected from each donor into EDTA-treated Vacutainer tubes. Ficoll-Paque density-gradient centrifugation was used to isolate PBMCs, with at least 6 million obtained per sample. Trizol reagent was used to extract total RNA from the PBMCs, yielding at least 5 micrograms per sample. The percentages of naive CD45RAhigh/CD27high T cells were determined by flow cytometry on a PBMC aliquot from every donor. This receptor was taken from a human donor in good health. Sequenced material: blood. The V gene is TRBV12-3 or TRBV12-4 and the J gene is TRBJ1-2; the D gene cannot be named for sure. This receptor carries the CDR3 CASSLRVEYGYTF. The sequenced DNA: TGTGCCAGCAGTTTAAGGGTCGAGTATGGCTACACCTTC.